This T cell receptor (beta chain) emerged from a study of T cells after yellow fever vaccination. This clonotype was detected ten times or more. Its matching antigen is unknown. The CDR3 has 15 residues. The germline gives CDR1 SQVTM, CDR2 ANQGSEA. With 6 bases clipped from V and 2 bases from J, the junction kept 9 bases outside the gene matches. Findings and limits, study-wide: It was a weaker secondary response, yet one that peaked faster, at day 5 versus 15. The booster saw the reappearance of most primary-vaccination clones (around 95% CD4, around 88% CD8).

5'RACE template switching produced TCR cDNA carrying a universal primer site and UMIs. Each CDR3 protein is one row after TCRdb ran MiXCR on the 5' RACE reads. Counted here are 360,000 or so distinct CDR3 sequences, under 14% occurring once; the ten biggest clones make up roughly 18%. This clonotype originated in a man in his late teens or twenties who received the YFV17D yellow fever vaccine. This sample comprised PBMCs, obtained on the day of the first yellow fever vaccination. V and J are TRBV29-1 and TRBJ2-3, with TRBD2 identical over 9 bases. CDR3 nucleotides: TGCAGCGTCCTTCCAGCGGGGGGCGCCACAGATACGCAGTATTTT. Protein product: CSVLPAGGATDTQYF.